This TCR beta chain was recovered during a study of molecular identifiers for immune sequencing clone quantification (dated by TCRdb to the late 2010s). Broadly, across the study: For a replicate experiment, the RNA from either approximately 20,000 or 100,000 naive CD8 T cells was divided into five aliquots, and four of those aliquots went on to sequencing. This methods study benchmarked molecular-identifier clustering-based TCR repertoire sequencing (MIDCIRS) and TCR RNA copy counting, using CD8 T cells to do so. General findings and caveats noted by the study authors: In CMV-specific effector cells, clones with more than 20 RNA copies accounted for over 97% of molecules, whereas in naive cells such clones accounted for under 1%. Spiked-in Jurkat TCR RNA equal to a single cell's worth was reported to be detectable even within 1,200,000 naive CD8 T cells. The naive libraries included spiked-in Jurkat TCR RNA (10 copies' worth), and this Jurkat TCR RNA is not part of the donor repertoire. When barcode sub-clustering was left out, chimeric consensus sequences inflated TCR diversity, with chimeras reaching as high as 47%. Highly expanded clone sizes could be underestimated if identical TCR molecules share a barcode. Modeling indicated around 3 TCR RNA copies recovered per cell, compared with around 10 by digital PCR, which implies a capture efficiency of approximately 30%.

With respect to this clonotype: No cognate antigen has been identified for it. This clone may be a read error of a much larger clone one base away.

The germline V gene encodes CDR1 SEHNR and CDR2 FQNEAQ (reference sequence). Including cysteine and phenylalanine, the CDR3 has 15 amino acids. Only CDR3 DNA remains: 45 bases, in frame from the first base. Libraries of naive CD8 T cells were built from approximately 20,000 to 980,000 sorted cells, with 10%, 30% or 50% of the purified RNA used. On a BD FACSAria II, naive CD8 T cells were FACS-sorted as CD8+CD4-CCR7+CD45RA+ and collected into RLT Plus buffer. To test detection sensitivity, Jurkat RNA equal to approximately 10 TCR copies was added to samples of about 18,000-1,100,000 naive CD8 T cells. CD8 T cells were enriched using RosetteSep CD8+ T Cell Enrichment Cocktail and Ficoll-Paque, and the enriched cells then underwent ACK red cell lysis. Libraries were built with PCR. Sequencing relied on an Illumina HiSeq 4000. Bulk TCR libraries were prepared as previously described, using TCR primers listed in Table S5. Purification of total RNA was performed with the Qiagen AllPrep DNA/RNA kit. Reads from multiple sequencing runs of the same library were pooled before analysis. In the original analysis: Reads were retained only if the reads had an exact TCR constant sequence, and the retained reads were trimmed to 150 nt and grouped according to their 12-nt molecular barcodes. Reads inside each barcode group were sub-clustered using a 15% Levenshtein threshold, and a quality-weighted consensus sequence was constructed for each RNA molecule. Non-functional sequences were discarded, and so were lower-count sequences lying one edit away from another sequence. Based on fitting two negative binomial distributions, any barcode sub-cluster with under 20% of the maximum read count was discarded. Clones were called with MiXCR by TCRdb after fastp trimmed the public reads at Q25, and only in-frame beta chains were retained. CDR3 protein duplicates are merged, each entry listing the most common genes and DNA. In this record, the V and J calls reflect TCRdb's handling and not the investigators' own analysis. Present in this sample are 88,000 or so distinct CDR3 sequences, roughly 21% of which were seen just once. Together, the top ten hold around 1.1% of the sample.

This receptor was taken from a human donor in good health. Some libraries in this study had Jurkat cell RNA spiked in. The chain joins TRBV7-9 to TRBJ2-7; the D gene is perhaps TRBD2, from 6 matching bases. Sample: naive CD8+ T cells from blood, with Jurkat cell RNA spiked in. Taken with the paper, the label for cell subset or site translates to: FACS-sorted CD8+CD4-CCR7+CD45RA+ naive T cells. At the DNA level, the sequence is TGTGCCAGCAGTCGGACCGGGACTTACTCCTACGAGCTGTACTTC. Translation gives CASSRTGTYSYELYF.